This TCR beta chain derives from a study of blood T cells in healthy people across ages. In the study overall: The capture of about one barcoded beta molecule per two T cells was achieved by template switching.

The second PCR ran about 6 to 12 cycles with a sample-barcoded 5' primer and J-beta primers. Every sample returned 2.5 million or more CDR3-containing paired-end reads. TCRdb independently ran MiXCR on the 5' RACE reads; one entry per CDR3 protein. This sample has approximately 820,000 distinct CDR3 sequences; under 55% occur once, and the top ten carry roughly 19%. For every donor, a draw yielded approximately 9.9 milliliters of peripheral blood. V gave up 3 bases and J gave up 2 bases; unmatched junction bases: 9. This CDR3 has 16 amino acids. From germline, CDR1 is DFQATT and CDR2 SNEGSKA (reference sequence).

The sample consisted of blood. The TCR originated in a man in his sixties in good health. The chain has TRBV20-1 and TRBJ2-1, with 8 bases identical to TRBD2. The CDR3 loop is CSASGGASVPYNEQFF. The CDR3, as DNA: TGCAGTGCTAGCGGGGGGGCCTCAGTCCCCTACAATGAGCAGTTCTTC.